This T cell receptor (beta chain) stems from a study of blood T cell repertoires in COVID-19 (dated by TCRdb to about 2020). With regard to the full study: Collaborator samples came from the United States, Italy and Spain and covered acute and convalescent phases of COVID-19. The samples were drawn from the first 160 participants of the ongoing ImmuneRACE study and from 950 to 1,500 subjects provided by 6 global collaborators. The sample metadata nearly always contained a de-identified subject ID, COVID-19 status, age in years and sex. The material from the prospective study consisted of cDNA or gDNA derived from T cells, B-cell-depleted T cells, or PBMCs. A freely available public database, intended as a resource for researchers studying the immune response to SARS-CoV-2, is where the repertoires were released. Where HLA class I and class II types were available, the types were taken from metadata supplied by the sample provider, not from assay-based typing. Subjects who had been exposed to COVID-19, were actively infected with it, or had recovered from it provided the deeply sampled blood TCRbeta repertoires that made up the dataset.

Concerning this clone itself: The target of this receptor is not known. Nothing much larger sits one base from this clone, and base qualities are not available. The identical CDR3 is also encoded by other nucleotide sequences in the sample.

Cut back by 1 base and 4 bases, the V and J ends lie 10 bases apart. The germline V gene sets CDR1 to SGHAT and CDR2 to FQNNGV. The CDR3 contains 14 residues, cysteine and phenylalanine counted. CDR3 DNA only is kept here, 42 bases in frame from base 1. TCRbeta CDR3 regions were amplified from genomic DNA using the immunoSEQ Assay, a bias-controlled multiplex PCR. As for the authors' bioinformatics: Within the assay, amplification of reference gene primers was used to estimate how many nucleated cells each sample contained. Sequence reads were collapsed and filtered to measure the absolute abundance of every unique TCRbeta CDR3 rearrangement. For each sample, productive Simpson clonality was calculated by taking the square root of Simpson's diversity index across productive rearrangements. TCRdb took over this immuneACCESS table, retaining in-frame rearrangements with V and J assigned. Such tables are incomplete; in checked studies, under half of the missing clones stem from an unresolved V gene, and the remainder is unexplained. Clonal size and the V and J genes are those of that table, whereas D and trimming came from the DNA. The sample profile shows about 150,000 clones; around 80% of them were found once. Roughly 13% of the sample lies in the top ten.

The full study reports these points: How much clinical and demographic metadata was included differed by source and by participant, and the metadata was provided uncurated.

Each collaborating institution followed its own protocols to collect whole blood in K2EDTA tubes. For TCRbeta analysis, collaborators shipped samples as frozen whole blood, isolated PBMCs, or DNA extracted from either of those sample types. The chain couples TRBV11-2 to TRBJ1-1; the D segment cannot be called with confidence. The receptor's source is a man in his 60s with active or convalescent COVID-19. Specimen: peripheral blood. The DNA sequence follows: TGTGCCAGCAGCTTAGTAGGTGGAGGCACTGAAGCTTTCTTT. It specifies CASSLVGGGTEAFF.